Below, 21 T cell receptor beta chains from the same sample are listed, as sequenced in a study of cytomegalovirus exposure and HLA in healthy donors. Vbeta (60) and Jbeta (13) primers were used in the PCR. Produced via immunoSEQ multiplex PCR; TCRdb's table is partial and in-frame only. The table lists 150,000 or so clones, around 80% of them singletons. The sample taken for sequencing was PBMCs. These receptors all come from a female donor in good health and CMV-seronegative.

The rearrangement links TRBV7-2 to TRBJ2-3; 7 bases map to TRBD2. This CDR3 comprises 15 residues. Germline V gene lookup returns CDR1 SGHTA and CDR2 FQGNSA. The ends lost 2 bases at V and 2 bases at J; junction bases unmatched: 4. CDR3 in amino acids: CASSLSGNPTDTQYF. The CDR3 DNA follows: TGTGCCAGCAGCTTAAGCGGGAACCCCACAGATACGCAGTATTTT.

The chain uses TRBV28 and TRBJ2-7; a possible D gene is TRBD1 (6 bases). V was clipped by 6 bases and J by 1 base, with 13 bases between them. The length of the CDR3 is 14 residues. CDR1 is MDHEN, CDR2 SYDVKM, per germline. Written as DNA, the CDR3 is TGTGCCAGCAGGCCCAGGACAGTTTCCTACGAGCAGTACTTC. This translates into CASRPRTVSYEQYF.

This clone was found a few times. The genes are TRBV4-3 and TRBJ2-2; 11 nucleotides line up with TRBD2. CDR1 and CDR2 (germline): LGHNA, YSLEER. The CDR3 is made up of 17 amino acids. V was pared by 3 bases and J by 4 bases, with 7 bases of the junction left unmatched. The CDR3 DNA follows: TGCGCCAGCAGCCAGGCACTAGCGGGAGAATCCACCGGGGAGCTGTTTTTT. Translation: CASSQALAGESTGELFF.

The genes are TRBV10-3 and TRBJ2-3; 7 bases line up with TRBD2. The CDR3 is 14 amino acids. CDR1 is ENHRY, CDR2 SYGVKD, per germline. V lost 6 bases, J lost 0 bases, and 3 bases stayed unmatched. The CDR3 spells CAIRGLGSTDTQYF. The CDR3 nucleotides read TGTGCCATCAGAGGACTAGGAAGCACAGATACGCAGTATTTT.

The chain joins TRBV7-3 to TRBJ2-5; 9 bases are a match to TRBD2. In germline, CDR1 is SGHTA, CDR2 FQGTGA. This CDR3 comprises 19 residues. Trimming at V came to 1 base and at J to 1 base, leaving 13 bases not matched to a gene. CDR3 amino acids: CASSLKGGDAGGLQETQYF. For the CDR3, the DNA is TGTGCCAGCAGCTTAAAAGGGGGAGATGCGGGAGGGCTCCAAGAGACCCAGTACTTC.

This clone was recorded once. The chain carries TRBV6-1 and TRBJ2-1, with D unresolved. The length of the CDR3 is 19 residues. Germline values: CDR1 MNHNS, CDR2 SASEGT. The V end was cut by 2 bases, the J end by 3 bases, with 23 bases between. The chain's CDR3 is CASSELNPISGTGYNEQFF. Here the CDR3 DNA reads TGTGCCAGCAGTGAATTAAACCCCATCTCCGGTACTGGCTACAATGAGCAGTTCTTC.

The rearrangement uses TRBV6-5 and TRBJ2-7, with unresolved D. The V end was cut by 6 bases, the J end by 0 bases, with 3 bases between. Germline V gene data show CDR1 as MNHEY and CDR2 as SVGAGI. The CDR3 length is 11 residues. For the CDR3, the DNA is TGTGCCAGCAGCAACTCCTACGAGCAGTACTTC. This translates into CASSNSYEQYF.

This rearrangement joins TRBV11-3 to TRBJ2-1, with 9 bases aligning to TRBD2. V dropped 1 base and J dropped 4; count of bases not matched to a gene: 8. The germline CDR1 and CDR2 sequences are SGHNT and YENEEA. The CDR3 has 17 residues. The CDR3 loop is CASSLGVTSGTYNEQFF. DNA for the CDR3: TGTGCCAGCAGCTTAGGGGTGACTAGCGGAACTTACAATGAGCAGTTCTTC.

The V call is TRBV2, the J call TRBJ2-7; no definite D call. The V gene lost 7 bases and the J gene lost 3 bases, with 16 bases spanning the gap. CDR1 is SNHLY, CDR2 FYNNEI, per germline. The CDR3 loop spans 14 amino acids. As DNA, the CDR3 is TGTGCCAGCAAACGAGTCGGAGAGGACTACGAGCAGTACTTC. Translated: CASKRVGEDYEQYF.

The rearrangement uses TRBV10-2 and TRBJ2-3; 10 nucleotides line up with TRBD2. Germline loops: CDR1 WSHSY, CDR2 SAAADI. The CDR3 runs to 15 residues. Germline trimming cut 7 bases from V and 2 bases from J; bases unmatched to any gene: 6. CDR3 in DNA: TGCGCCAGCACTGTAGCGGGAGGAACCACAGATACGCAGTATTTT. This codes for CASTVAGGTTDTQYF.

The CDR3 region is CASSLLGGNNSPLHF. CDR3 sequence (DNA): TGTGCCAGCAGTTTATTAGGGGGTAATAATTCACCCCTCCACTTT. The genes are TRBV28 and TRBJ1-6, with D maybe TRBD1 (6 bases). V dropped 1 base and J dropped 5 bases, with 9 bases sitting between them. This CDR3 has 15 residues. From germline, CDR1 is MDHEN and CDR2 SYDVKM.

This chain uses TRBV15 with TRBJ2-7; D is possibly TRBD2 (5 bases). Germline loops: CDR1 LNHNV, CDR2 YYDKDF (reference sequence). V was pared by 0 bases and J by 3 bases, with 12 bases between. This CDR3 has 15 residues. In DNA form, the CDR3 reads TGTGCCACCAGCAGAGATCCGGGGTACGGCTACGAGCAGTACTTC. It is translated as CATSRDPGYGYEQYF.

The chain couples TRBV4-3 to TRBJ2-3, with 7 bases that match TRBD2. V was clipped by 0 bases and J by 0 bases; unmatched bases: 6. This CDR3 spans 17 amino acids. Germline V gene lookup returns CDR1 LGHNA and CDR2 YSLEER. The DNA for the CDR3 is TGCGCCAGCAGCCAAGATAGGAGCGGGACTAGCACAGATACGCAGTATTTT. It specifies CASSQDRSGTSTDTQYF.

The chain couples TRBV19 to TRBJ2-1, with 8 bases identical to TRBD1. Germline V CDR1 and CDR2: LNHDA, SQIVND (reference sequence). V was pared by 4 bases and J by 4 bases, with 6 bases of the junction left unmatched. The CDR3 has 15 residues. In DNA, the CDR3 is TGTGCCAGTAGTACGACAGGGGATGAGTACAATGAGCAGTTCTTC. It specifies CASSTTGDEYNEQFF.

Comments on this clone: The germline gene is not matched at one end of the junction; a read error may be the cause. This sample includes further DNA sequences coding for the same CDR3. The chain combines TRBV20-1 with TRBJ2-3; D is unclear. Germline CDR1 is DFQATT and CDR2 is SNEGSKA (reference sequence). CDR3 length: 11 amino acids. In DNA form, the CDR3 reads TGCAGTGCTCGTAGAACAGATACGCAGTACTTT. Its translation: CSARRTDTQYF.

The rearrangement uses TRBV25-1 and TRBJ1-1; no definite D call. CDR1 is MGHDK, CDR2 SYGVNS, per germline. Between the trimmed V and J ends, which lost 2 bases and 0 bases, there was a span of 13 bases. The CDR3 consists of 16 residues. The CDR3 spells CASSESSRPLNTEAFF. The CDR3 DNA follows: TGTGCCAGCAGTGAAAGCAGCAGGCCCCTGAACACTGAAGCTTTCTTT.

The V call is TRBV7-2, the J call TRBJ2-1; D ambiguous. From germline, CDR1 is SGHTA and CDR2 FQGNSA. Trimming cost V 3 bases and J 4 bases, with 7 bases left between them. This CDR3 has 13 residues. The CDR3 region is CASSFQRYNEQFF. CDR3 nucleotides: TGTGCCAGCAGCTTCCAGCGATACAATGAGCAGTTCTTC.

CDR3 loop: CASSLGLADIDADTQYF. The CDR3 DNA reads as TGTGCCAGCAGCTTGGGACTAGCGGACATAGACGCAGATACGCAGTATTTT. The chain couples TRBV5-4 to TRBJ2-3; 9 bases map to TRBD2. CDR3 length: 17 residues. Trimming at V came to 0 bases and at J to 4 bases, leaving 9 bases not matched to a gene. Germline V CDR1 and CDR2: SGHNT, YYREEE (reference sequence).

The chain links TRBV5-1 to TRBJ2-5, with TRBD1 identical over 7 bases. From germline, CDR1 is SGHRS and CDR2 YFSETQ. CDR3 size: 13 residues. With V trimmed by 6 bases and J by 2 bases, 4 bases remained unmatched. The CDR3 region has the DNA TGCGCCAGCATCGGGGACAGTCAAGAGACCCAGTACTTC. Its protein product is CASIGDSQETQYF.

In its sample, this clone was seen a few times. The chain combines TRBV11-2 with TRBJ2-1; the D gene is possibly TRBD1 (5 bases). V was trimmed by 8 bases and J by 7 bases, leaving 21 bases between them. CDR3 length equals 15 residues. CDR1 and CDR2 (germline): SGHAT, FQNNGV. As DNA, the CDR3 is TGTGCCAGCTTCCCCCGCGCTCGGACACCGAATGAGCAGTTCTTC. This gives the protein CASFPRARTPNEQFF.

The rearrangement uses TRBV9 and TRBJ2-7, with D maybe TRBD1 (5 bases). The CDR3 consists of 14 residues. From germline, CDR1 is SGDLS and CDR2 YYNGEE. The V and J ends lost 1 base and 3 bases respectively, with 11 bases between them. Here the CDR3 reads CASSVSQGIYEQYF. CDR3 DNA: TGTGCCAGCAGCGTATCCCAGGGTATCTACGAGCAGTACTTC.